The 14 T cell receptor beta chains given below trace back to one sample, sequenced in a study of cytotoxic CD8 clonotypes in ibrutinib-treated CLL. The data were produced by immunoSEQ multiplex PCR, yet TCRdb's version contains in-frame clones alone and is incomplete. This table has 60,000 to 65,000 clones, around 60% appearing once. The specimen was PBMCs, collected after 12 months of ibrutinib treatment. Receptor source: a human donor with chronic lymphocytic leukemia.

The V gene is TRBV2, the J gene TRBJ2-7; 8 nucleotides line up with TRBD1. The V and J ends lost 7 bases and 5 bases, in that order; junction bases with no gene match: 10. CDR3 length: 14 residues. CDR1 is SNHLY and CDR2 is FYNNEI in the germline V gene. This CDR3 reads CASNARTGMDEQYF. CDR3 coding DNA: TGTGCCAGCAACGCGAGGACAGGGATGGACGAGCAGTACTTC.

The chain recombines TRBV4-2 with TRBJ2-5; D remains ambiguous. Germline-derived CDR1 and CDR2 are LGHNA and YNFKEQ. There are 14 residues in the CDR3. V lost 4 bases and J lost 5, with 14 bases in between. CDR3 sequence reads: CASSPGRSWETQYF. CDR3 DNA: TGTGCCAGCAGCCCCGGCCGTTCGTGGGAGACCCAGTACTTC.

For the CDR3, the DNA is TGTGCCAGCAGTTCTAAAGGGCGGAACAGGGATTACTACGAGCAGTACGTC. It encodes CASSSKGRNRDYYEQYV. The chain is built from TRBV28 and TRBJ2-7; possible D gene TRBD1, 6 bases. With 4 bases removed from V and 3 bases from J, the gap between germline ends came to 22 bases. CDR3 size: 17 residues. Per germline, CDR1 MDHEN and CDR2 SYDVKM.

This chain uses TRBV5-4 with TRBJ2-5, with D maybe TRBD2 (6 bases). Germline CDR1 SGHNT, CDR2 YYREEE (reference sequence). The CDR3 consists of 15 residues. Trimming took off 1 base at V and 4 bases at J, with 14 bases between the two ends. CDR3 DNA: TGTGCCAGCAGCTTGACGGGAGCGAGTGGAGAGACCCAGTACTTC. Translated, it gives CASSLTGASGETQYF.

V usage is TRBV5-1 and J usage is TRBJ2-1, with TRBD2 matching 7 bases. CDR1 and CDR2 from the germline V gene are SGHRS and YFSETQ. The length of the CDR3 is 12 residues. Trimming cost V 4 bases and J 9 bases; bases outside gene matches: 4. CDR3 nucleotide sequence: TGCGCCAGCAGCGCGGGAGCGCGTGAGCAGTTCTTC. It is translated as CASSAGAREQFF.

This clone was counted at least ten times. The genes are TRBV5-4 and TRBJ2-5, with D hard to call. CDR1 SGHNT and CDR2 YYREEE come from the germline V gene (reference sequence). The CDR3 loop spans 15 amino acids. V was cut by 0 bases and J by 5 bases, with 14 bases left in between. DNA for the CDR3: TGTGCCAGCAGCTTGGAACACCAAATTGGGGAGACCCAGTACTTC. Its translation: CASSLEHQIGETQYF.

V and J are TRBV28 and TRBJ2-3; D gene uncertain. This CDR3 comprises 14 residues. Per the germline V gene, CDR1 is MDHEN and CDR2 is SYDVKM. Trimming shortened V by 6 bases and J by 7 bases, and 17 bases separated the two germline ends. The CDR3 loop reads CASSTTAPSNTQYF. The DNA for the CDR3 is TGTGCCAGCAGCACCACAGCCCCCAGTAATACGCAGTATTTT.

The chain has TRBV27 and TRBJ2-6, with D perhaps TRBD1 (6 bases). Trimming shortened V by 5 bases and J by 2 bases, and 19 bases separated the two germline ends. The CDR3 has 18 amino acids. Germline CDR1 MNHEY, CDR2 SMNVEV (reference sequence). The CDR3 protein is CASSILSLGAAGANVLTF. In DNA, the CDR3 is TGTGCCAGCAGTATACTAAGCCTGGGGGCTGCTGGGGCCAACGTCCTGACTTTC.

This clone turned up a few times. This chain connects TRBV19 to TRBJ1-6, with D uncertain. CDR3 length: 13 amino acids. Germline V CDR1 and CDR2: LNHDA, SQIVND (reference sequence). V lost 3 bases and J 7 bases, leaving 7 bases between the germline ends. This CDR3 reads CASSITENSPLHF. The DNA of the CDR3 is TGTGCCAGTAGTATTACAGAAAATTCACCCCTCCACTTT.

This clone was seen only once. This chain uses TRBV10-3 with TRBJ1-5, with D hard to call. The CDR3 has 16 amino acids. The ends were cut back, 4 bases at V and 1 base at J, with 14 bases in the middle. Looked up from germline, CDR1 is ENHRY and CDR2 is SYGVKD. The CDR3 DNA sequence: TGTGCCATCAGTGTAGGTATCCGTGGCAGCAATCAGCCCCAGCATTTT. Translation: CAISVGIRGSNQPQHF.

V is TRBV14 and J is TRBJ2-3; tentative D call: TRBD2 (6 bases). Trimming stripped 0 bases from V and 1 base from J, with 11 bases between. CDR1 and CDR2 from the germline V gene are SGHDN and FVKESK. The CDR3 is 16 amino acids. The DNA of the CDR3 is TGTGCCAGCAGCCAAGACCCGGGACTCCGCACAGATACGCAGTATTTT. Translated: CASSQDPGLRTDTQYF.

The chain carries TRBV14 and TRBJ2-3; 8 positions match TRBD2. Germline-derived CDR1 and CDR2 are SGHDN and FVKESK. This CDR3 spans 15 amino acids. Trimming took 1 base from V and 6 from J; bases not matched to a gene: 6. The CDR3 DNA is TGTGCCAGCAGCCAAGCAGCGGGAGTATCGGATACGCAGTATTTT. Translating it yields CASSQAAGVSDTQYF.

This chain links TRBV2 with TRBJ2-7, with 7 bases identical to TRBD1. Germline V gene sequence: CDR1 SNHLY, CDR2 FYNNEI. The CDR3 runs to 15 residues. Trimming took 5 bases from V and 2 from J; bases not matched to a gene: 9. CDR3 coding DNA: TGTGCCAGCAGTCCGAGGGGGCGACGGGCCTACGAGCAGTACGTC. It encodes CASSPRGRRAYEQYV.

V is TRBV5-4 and J is TRBJ2-3; a possible D gene is TRBD2 (7 bases). Germline V gene sequence: CDR1 SGHNT, CDR2 YYREEE (reference sequence). The CDR3 runs 16 residues. Trimming shortened V by 1 base and J by 4 bases, and 16 bases separated the two germline ends. The CDR3 loop reads CASSLRRGLGADTQYF. CDR3 in DNA: TGTGCCAGCAGCTTGCGGCGGGGGCTGGGGGCAGATACGCAGTATTTT. The full variable domain, its missing parts supplied by reference TRBV5-4 and TRBJ2-3, is ETGVTQSPTHLIKTRGQQVTLRCSSQSGHNTVSWYQQALGQGPQFIFQYYREEENGRGNFPPRFSGLQFPNYSSELNVNALELDDSALYLCASSLRRGLGADTQYFGPGTRLTVL.